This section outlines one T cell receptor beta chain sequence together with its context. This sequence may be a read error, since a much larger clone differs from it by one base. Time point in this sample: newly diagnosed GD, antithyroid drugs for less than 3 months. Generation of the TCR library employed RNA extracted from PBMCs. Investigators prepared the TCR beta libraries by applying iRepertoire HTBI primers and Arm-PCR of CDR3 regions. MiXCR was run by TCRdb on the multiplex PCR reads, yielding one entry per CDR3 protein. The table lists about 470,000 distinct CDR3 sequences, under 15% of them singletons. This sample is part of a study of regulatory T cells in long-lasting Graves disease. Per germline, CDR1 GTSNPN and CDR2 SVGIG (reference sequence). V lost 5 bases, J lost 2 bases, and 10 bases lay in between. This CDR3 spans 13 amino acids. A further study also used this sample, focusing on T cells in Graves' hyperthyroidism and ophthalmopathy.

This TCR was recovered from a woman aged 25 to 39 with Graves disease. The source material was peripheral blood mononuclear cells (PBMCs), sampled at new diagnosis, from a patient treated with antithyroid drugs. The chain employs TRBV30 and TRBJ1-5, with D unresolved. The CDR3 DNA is TGTGCCTGGCGTAACGGGGGCAATCAGCCCCAGCATTTT. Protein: CAWRNGGNQPQHF.